This TCR beta chain originates from a study of blood T cells in healthy people across ages. This CDR3 spans 15 amino acids. V was pared by 4 bases and J by 0 bases, with 6 bases of the junction left unmatched. Germline V gene lookup returns CDR1 SNHLY and CDR2 FYNNEI. Sample-barcoded 5' priming and a J-beta primer mix drove a second PCR of roughly 6 to 12 cycles. Every sample produced at least 2.5 million CDR3-containing paired-end reads. TCRdb passed the 5' RACE reads through MiXCR, listing each CDR3 protein once. The table shows around 710,000 distinct CDR3 sequences, with roughly 44% occurring only once.

The specimen sequenced was blood. The chain recombines TRBV2 with TRBJ2-7, with 7 bases identical to TRBD1. The clonotype comes from an older woman in good health. The CDR3 here is CASSGVGTDSYEQYF. The DNA of the CDR3 is TGTGCCAGCAGTGGCGTCGGGACAGACTCCTACGAGCAGTACTTC. Combining the CDR3 with reference TRBV2 and TRBJ2-7 gives the whole variable domain EPEVTQTPSHQVTQMGQEVILRCVPISNHLYFYWYRQILGQKVEFLVSFYNNEISEKSEIFDDQFSVERPDGSNFTLKIRSTKLEDSAMYFCASSGVGTDSYEQYFGPGTRLTVT.